Shown below are 11 T cell receptor beta chains from a single sample sequenced in a study of pediatric ulcerative colitis. During colonoscopy, one to two rectal pinch biopsies were collected. TCRdb keeps only in-frame clones here, not all; method: immunoSEQ multiplex PCR. Of around 12,000 clones in the sample, around 77% were seen once. The material sequenced was gut tissue. Every receptor here comes from a boy aged 5-17 years who was a control in a study of pediatric ulcerative colitis.

This clone was counted a few times. The gene calls are TRBV18 and TRBJ2-2, with D maybe TRBD1 (6 bases). V lost 0 bases and J 7 bases, leaving 15 bases between the germline ends. Germline CDR1 reads KGHSH; CDR2 reads LQKENI. This CDR3 is 16 amino acids long. As DNA, the CDR3 is TGTGCCAGCTCACCACCCAGCTCAGGGGTCGGCGGGGAGCTGTTTTTT. Protein product: CASSPPSSGVGGELFF. The complete variable domain, with remaining parts taken from reference TRBV18 and TRBJ2-2, reads NAGVMQNPRHLVRRRGQEARLRCSPMKGHSHVYWYRQLPEEGLKFMVYLQKENIIDESGMPKERFSAEFPKEGPSILRIQQVVRGDSAAYFCASSPPSSGVGGELFFGEGSRLTVL.

This clone was found a few times. CDR3: CASSFRPGAMNTEAFF. CDR3 coding DNA: TGTGCCAGCTCCTTTAGGCCAGGGGCAATGAACACTGAAGCTTTCTTT. This chain links TRBV7-9 with TRBJ1-1; TRBD1 is a possible D gene (6 bases). CDR3 length equals 16 residues. Germline CDR1 and CDR2: SEHNR and FQNEAQ (reference sequence). Trimming took 8 bases from V and 0 from J, leaving 19 bases between them.

The CDR3 reads CAWKFGGRAFF. The CDR3 DNA is TGTGCCTGGAAATTCGGGGGTCGAGCTTTCTTT. The rearrangement uses TRBV30 and TRBJ1-1, with D perhaps TRBD1 (5 bases). V gave up 4 bases and J gave up 10 bases, with 13 bases separating them. CDR1 GTSNPN and CDR2 SVGIG come from the germline V gene (reference sequence). The CDR3 runs to 11 residues.

This sequence joins TRBV5-6 and TRBJ2-3; unclear D gene. The CDR3 consists of 12 residues. Trimming pared 3 bases from V and 6 bases from J, leaving 8 bases between. Per germline, CDR1 SGHDT and CDR2 YYEEEE. CDR3 sequence (DNA): TGTGCCAGCAGCTCCCATGGGGATACGCAGTATTTT. It codes for CASSSHGDTQYF.

The V call is TRBV15, the J call TRBJ2-7; the D gene is possibly TRBD1 (5 bases). The CDR3 is 15 residues long. V gave up 0 bases and J gave up 5 bases, with 14 bases separating them. Germline CDR1 reads LNHNV; CDR2 reads YYDKDF (reference sequence). CDR3 in DNA: TGTGCCACCAGCAGAGAAAGGACACCCCGGAACGAGCAGTACTTC. Translated, it gives CATSRERTPRNEQYF.

This clone was observed a single time. CDR3 amino acids: CASSFAGAGYEQYF. The CDR3 nucleotides read TGTGCCAGCAGCTTTGCGGGAGCGGGCTACGAGCAGTACTTC. This sequence joins TRBV11-2 and TRBJ2-7, with 7 bases matching TRBD2. V shed 3 bases, J shed 3 bases, and the junction held 5 bases outside the gene matches. Germline CDR1 is SGHAT and CDR2 is FQNNGV. CDR3 length: 14 residues. The entire variable domain, with the rest obtained from reference TRBV11-2 and TRBJ2-7, is as follows: EAGVAQSPRYKIIEKRQSVAFWCNPISGHATLYWYQQILGQGPKLLIQFQNNGVVDDSQLPKDRFSAERLKGVDSTLKIQPAKLEDSAVYLCASSFAGAGYEQYFGPGTRLTVT.

DNA of the CDR3: TGCGCCAGCAGCTGGACTAGGGACAATGAGCAGTTCTTC. It is translated as CASSWTRDNEQFF. V is TRBV5-1 and J is TRBJ2-1, with TRBD2 identical over 7 bases. The CDR3 spans 13 residues. With V trimmed by 3 bases and J by 5 bases, 2 bases remained unmatched. CDR1 is SGHRS and CDR2 is YFSETQ in the germline V gene. The full variable domain, with the rest looked up from reference TRBV5-1 and TRBJ2-1, is KAGVTQTPRYLIKTRGQQVTLSCSPISGHRSVSWYQQTPGQGLQFLFEYFSETQRNKGNFPGRFSGRQFSNSRSEMNVSTLELGDSALYLCASSWTRDNEQFFGPGTRLTVL.

V and J are TRBV30 and TRBJ2-6; 7 bases fit TRBD2. V lost 4 bases, J lost 0 bases, and 6 bases stayed unmatched. The CDR3 has 16 amino acids. CDR1 and CDR2 from the germline V gene are GTSNPN and SVGIG (reference sequence). The DNA for the CDR3 is TGTGCCTGGAACCGACTAGCCATCTCTGGGGCCAACGTCCTGACTTTC. Its translation is CAWNRLAISGANVLTF.

The chain links TRBV19 to TRBJ1-4; D possibly corresponds to TRBD1 (5 bases). This CDR3 comprises 15 residues. The germline CDR1 and CDR2 sequences are LNHDA and SQIVND (reference sequence). Trimming left V 3 bases short and J 3 bases short, with 11 bases between. The CDR3 reads CASSIDPGPNEKLFF. The CDR3 DNA sequence: TGTGCCAGTAGTATCGATCCGGGGCCTAATGAAAAACTGTTTTTT.

The chain's CDR3 is CASSYSGTGVGGYTF. CDR3 in DNA: TGTGCCAGCAGTTACTCCGGGACAGGGGTTGGGGGCTACACCTTC. The chain employs TRBV6-6 and TRBJ1-2; 10 nucleotides agree with TRBD1. Germline V gene sequence: CDR1 MNHNY, CDR2 SVGAGI (reference sequence). CDR3 length: 15 amino acids. V lost 0 bases, J lost 8 bases, and 6 bases stayed unmatched.

This chain uses TRBV5-6 with TRBJ2-3; maybe TRBD1 (5 bases). CDR3 length: 15 residues. CDR1 is SGHDT, CDR2 YYEEEE, per germline. Trimming removed 0 bases from V and 4 bases from J, with 12 bases in between. CDR3 amino acids: CASSLVGVGADTQYF. As DNA, the CDR3 is TGTGCCAGCAGCTTGGTAGGGGTAGGGGCAGATACGCAGTATTTT.